One sample yielded the 18 T cell receptor beta chains listed below, sequenced in a study of blood T cell repertoires in COVID-19. TCRdb keeps only in-frame clones here, not all; method: immunoSEQ multiplex PCR. The profile shows around 150,000 clones, 85% to 95% of them singletons. Input material: peripheral blood. These receptors came from a woman aged 60-75 years with COVID-19, enrolled during active disease.

The rearrangement joins TRBV6-2 or TRBV6-3 to TRBJ2-3; TRBD2 matches at 7 bases. V shed 5 bases and J 4 bases; nucleotides not matched to a gene: 12. CDR3 length: 16 amino acids. The V gene's germline CDR1 is MNHEY and CDR2 SVGEGT. The CDR3 sequence is CASSRQGPAGADTQYF. The CDR3 nucleotides read TGTGCCAGCAGTCGGCAGGGACCTGCGGGAGCAGATACGCAGTATTTT.

The chain links TRBV4-3 to TRBJ1-4; D is possibly TRBD1 (6 bases). The CDR3 extends over 14 amino acids. Germline loops: CDR1 LGHNA, CDR2 YSLEER. Trimming removed 0 bases at V and 13 bases at J, with 15 bases between. CDR3 DNA sequence: TGCGCCAGCAGCCAAGATTTCCAGGGGTTGAGACTGTTTTTT. Protein sequence: CASSQDFQGLRLFF.

Written as DNA, the CDR3 is TGTGCCAGCAGCAGACAGCCGGGACTAGAGACAGCGGAGACCCAGTACTTC. Translating gives CASSRQPGLETAETQYF. The V and J genes are TRBV7-2 and TRBJ2-5; TRBD2 agrees at 8 bases. The CDR3 loop spans 17 amino acids. The V segment lost 5 bases and the J segment 5 bases; nucleotides outside the gene matches: 16. The germline gives CDR1 SGHTA, CDR2 FQGNSA.

This sequence joins TRBV7-2 and TRBJ2-1; 8 positions agree with TRBD2. Losses at the gene ends were 11 bases for V and 1 base for J; bases not matched to a gene: 7. The germline gives CDR1 SGHTA, CDR2 FQGNSA. The CDR3 has 14 amino acids. The CDR3 nucleotides are TGTGCCGCCGGGGAGCGGGGGTCCTACAATGAGCAGTTCTTC. Protein: CAAGERGSYNEQFF.

The rearrangement joins TRBV7-3 to TRBJ2-1, with TRBD1 matching 8 bases. The V gene's germline CDR1 is SGHTA and CDR2 FQGTGA. This CDR3 has 15 amino acids. V gave up 3 bases and J gave up 4 bases; unmatched junction bases: 5. The CDR3 reads CASSFQGARYNEQFF. DNA of the CDR3: TGTGCCAGCAGCTTCCAGGGGGCGCGTTACAATGAGCAGTTCTTC.

The chain recombines TRBV19 with TRBJ1-2; TRBD1 matches at 7 bases. The CDR3 totals 16 residues. CDR1 LNHDA and CDR2 SQIVND come from the germline V gene (reference sequence). V lost 6 bases to trimming and J lost 0 bases; unmatched junction nucleotides: 10. The CDR3 sequence: CASRGTGVRANYGYTF. CDR3 nucleotides: TGTGCCAGTAGGGGTACAGGGGTGAGGGCTAACTATGGCTACACCTTC.

The count of this clone is one. The chain employs TRBV12-3 or TRBV12-4 and TRBJ1-5; no definite D call. V lost 8 bases and J 4 bases, leaving 12 bases between the germline ends. The CDR3 extends over 13 amino acids. The CDR3 sequence: CASGYGLNQPQHF. CDR3 sequence (DNA): TGTGCCAGCGGGTACGGGTTGAATCAGCCCCAGCATTTT.

The chain employs TRBV5-4 and TRBJ1-2; 7 positions agree with TRBD1. Trimming removed 4 bases from V and 0 bases from J; junction bases left unmatched: 3. CDR1 is SGHNT and CDR2 is YYREEE in the germline V gene (reference sequence). This CDR3 spans 14 amino acids. The CDR3 DNA is TGTGCCAGCAGCCAGGGACAGACTAACTATGGCTACACCTTC. It yields the protein CASSQGQTNYGYTF.

This clone was observed a single time. The junction departs from the called germline gene at one end, perhaps through a read error. The chain recombines TRBV6-1 with TRBJ1-4, with a weak D call TRBD1 (5 bases). There are 11 residues in the CDR3. Germline assignment: CDR1 MNHNS and CDR2 SASEGT. The CDR3, as DNA: TGTGCCAGCAGTGAATTGGGCGGCAGGGATTTT. The encoded protein is CASSELGGRDF.

The rearrangement links TRBV12-3 or TRBV12-4 to TRBJ1-1; tentatively, D is TRBD1 (6 bases). Trimming removed 6 bases from V and 5 bases from J, with 13 bases in between. This CDR3 contains 13 residues. DNA of the CDR3: TGTGCCAGCAGCACCCTTAGGGGGACTGAAGCTTTCTTT. As protein: CASSTLRGTEAFF.

The genes are TRBV20-1 and TRBJ1-2, with D possibly matching TRBD1 (6 bases). Between the trimmed V and J ends, which lost 5 bases and 3 bases, there was a span of 7 bases. The germline V gene has CDR1 DFQATT and CDR2 SNEGSKA (reference sequence). The CDR3 is 11 amino acids. The CDR3 spells CSARQDYGYTF. For the CDR3, the DNA is TGCAGTGCTCGACAGGACTATGGCTACACCTTC.

This clone showed up just once. The V call is TRBV6-1, the J call TRBJ1-5; 7 nucleotides agree with TRBD1. Germline V lookup: CDR1 MNHNS, CDR2 SASEGT. The length of the CDR3 is 14 residues. V dropped 2 bases and J dropped 5; count of bases not matched to a gene: 3. Here the CDR3 reads CASSELTGHQPQHF. The CDR3 DNA reads TGTGCCAGCAGTGAACTGACAGGGCATCAGCCCCAGCATTTT.

This rearrangement joins TRBV9 to TRBJ1-6; 9 bases fit TRBD1. With 7 bases clipped from V and 10 bases from J, the junction kept 6 bases outside the gene matches. Per germline, CDR1 SGDLS and CDR2 YYNGEE. The CDR3 has 13 residues. The CDR3 DNA sequence: TGTGCCAGCGGGGGGACAGGGCGATCACCCCTCCACTTT. Translated: CASGGTGRSPLHF.

The chain has TRBV5-4 and TRBJ1-1; D is undetermined. The germline V gene has CDR1 SGHNT and CDR2 YYREEE (reference sequence). The CDR3 runs to 13 residues. The ends were cut back, 1 base at V and 6 bases at J, with 10 bases in the middle. This CDR3 reads CASSLSNQAEAFF. The CDR3 bases are TGTGCCAGCAGCTTGTCGAATCAGGCTGAAGCTTTCTTT.

CDR3 in DNA: TGTGCCAGCAGCGTTCCTAGCGGGGGGCCCACAGATACGCAGTATTTT. Its translation is CASSVPSGGPTDTQYF. This chain connects TRBV9 to TRBJ2-3; 11 nucleotides match TRBD2. This CDR3 has 16 amino acids. CDR1 and CDR2 (germline): SGDLS, YYNGEE. Germline trimming cut 2 bases from V and 2 bases from J; bases unmatched to any gene: 4.

The V gene is TRBV9, the J gene TRBJ1-2; D unclear. Trimming shortened V by 4 bases and J by 8 bases, and 12 bases separated the two germline ends. CDR1 and CDR2 from the germline V gene are SGDLS and YYNGEE. This CDR3 has 12 residues. The CDR3 DNA sequence: TGTGCCAGCAGCTCTCGTTGGGAGGGCTACACCTTC. Protein: CASSSRWEGYTF. The variable domain in full, with the rest retrieved from reference TRBV9 and TRBJ1-2, is DSGVTQTPKHLITATGQRVTLRCSPRSGDLSVYWYQQSLDQGLQFLIQYYNGEERAKGNILERFSAQQFPDLHSELNLSSLELGDSALYFCASSSRWEGYTFGSGTRLTVV.

This sequence joins TRBV2 and TRBJ2-5; weak D call: TRBD2 (5 bases). CDR1 and CDR2 from the germline V gene are SNHLY and FYNNEI. The V and J ends lost 7 bases and 7 bases respectively, with 10 bases between them. This CDR3 is 11 amino acids long. The CDR3 sequence: CASTEGPTQYF. Here the CDR3 DNA reads TGTGCCAGCACCGAGGGTCCGACCCAGTACTTC.

CDR3 in amino acids: CASSDRGFHTF. CDR3 nucleotide sequence: TGTGCCAGCAGTGACAGGGGGTTCCACACCTTC. The rearrangement uses TRBV2 and TRBJ1-2; TRBD1 aligns across 7 bases. Trimming removed 3 bases from V and 12 bases from J; junction bases left unmatched: 4. Germline V gives CDR1 SNHLY, CDR2 FYNNEI. The CDR3 spans 11 residues.